Detailed here is one T cell receptor beta chain. The assay was immunoSEQ multiplex PCR, and TCRdb's table has in-frame clones only and misses some. Altogether more than 50,000 clones are present, 80% to 90% being singletons, with the ten largest covering 0.88%. The source of the sample is a study of OX40 agonist ivuxolimab in advanced cancers. Study background: Patients were treated with intravenous ivuxolimab, dosed at 0.01 to 10 mg/kg and infused every 2 weeks. The eligibility criteria allowed prior anti-PD-1, anti-PD-L1 or anti-CTLA-4 therapy, and approximately 40% had some.

Trimming shortened V by 4 bases and J by 4 bases, and 13 bases separated the two germline ends. The CDR3 runs 14 residues. Germline CDR1 LNHDA, CDR2 SQIVND (reference sequence). The sample here was CD4+ or CD8+ T cells sorted from blood, taken in a trial of the OX40 agonist ivuxolimab. The sequence derives from an adult with an advanced solid tumor such as melanoma, head and neck, liver or kidney cancer. The chain couples TRBV19 to TRBJ1-1; possible D gene TRBD1, 6 bases. The CDR3, as DNA: TGTGCCAGTAGTAGGGACACGAAAGCCACTGAAGCTTTCTTT. Translating gives CASSRDTKATEAFF.